This T cell receptor beta chain was retrieved from a study of patients and donors after allogeneic stem cell transplantation. TCRdb reprocessed the RT-PCR reads via MiXCR and lists one record per CDR3 protein. The table records about 960,000 distinct CDR3 sequences, more than 15% of them present only once. This CDR3 comprises 15 residues. The chain employs TRBV21-1 and TRBJ1-2; the table assigns TRBD1, which was not confirmed against the DNA. TRBV21-1 has pseudogene status. The sequenced material came from blood, either unsorted or a sorted T cell fraction (not recorded which). The TCR was taken from a human donor who was either an allogeneic HSCT recipient or a stem cell or donor lymphocyte infusion donor (not recorded which). It is not recorded whose cells these are; they may come from a transplant donor. CDR3 DNA sequence: TGTGCCAGCAGCAAATTCGAACAGGGGGCTTGGGGCTACACCTTC. This sequence encodes CASSKFEQGAWGYTF.